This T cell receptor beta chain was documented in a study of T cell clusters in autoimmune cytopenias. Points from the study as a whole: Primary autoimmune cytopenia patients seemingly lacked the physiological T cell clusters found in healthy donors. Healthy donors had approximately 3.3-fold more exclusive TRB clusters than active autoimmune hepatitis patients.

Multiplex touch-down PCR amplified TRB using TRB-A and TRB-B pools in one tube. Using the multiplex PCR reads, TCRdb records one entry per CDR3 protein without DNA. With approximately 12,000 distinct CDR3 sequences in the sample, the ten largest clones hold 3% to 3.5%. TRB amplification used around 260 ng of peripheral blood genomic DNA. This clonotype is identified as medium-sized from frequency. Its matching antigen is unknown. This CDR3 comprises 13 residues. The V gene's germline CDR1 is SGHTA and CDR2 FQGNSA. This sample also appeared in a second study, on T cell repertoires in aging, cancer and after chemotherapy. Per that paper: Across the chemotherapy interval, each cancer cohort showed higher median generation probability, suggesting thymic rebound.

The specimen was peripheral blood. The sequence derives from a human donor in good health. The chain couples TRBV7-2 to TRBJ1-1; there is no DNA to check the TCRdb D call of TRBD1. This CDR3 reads CASSLDRVAEAFF.